A selection of T cell receptor beta chains follows, all from one sample in a study of cytomegalovirus exposure and HLA in healthy donors. TCRdb's table, derived via immunoSEQ multiplex PCR, lists solely in-frame clones and lacks some. The sample records around 120,000 clones, around three quarters being singletons. Sequenced sample: PBMCs. These receptors were collected from a man aged 18 to 35 in good health and CMV-seronegative. Each CDR3 is given with its conserved first and last residue. A D gene is named only where the DNA matches it firmly. Rows may omit the clone size; those that give it use once, few, many or a size class.

j_call | v_call | clone_size | d_call | cdr3_nt | cdr3_aa
TRBJ2-7 | TRBV27 | once | TRBD2 | TGTGCCAGCGGGGGGGGGATTGACTCCTACGAGCAGTACTTC | CASGGGIDSYEQYF
TRBJ2-1 | TRBV4-1 | NA | TRBD2 | TGCGCCAGCAGCCAGATGGGAGTAAGCGGGAGAGACAATGAGCAGTTCTTC | CASSQMGVSGRDNEQFF
TRBJ1-1 | TRBV6-5 | few | NA | TGTGCCAGCAGTTCTGACAGACTTACCATGAACACTGAAGCTTTCTTT | CASSSDRLTMNTEAFF
TRBJ1-1 | TRBV29-1 | NA | NA | TGCAGCGTAAGACACAATGAAGCTTTCTTT | CSVRHNEAFF
TRBJ2-1 | TRBV5-6 | NA | TRBD2 | TGTGCCAGCAGCCACCCAACTAGCGGAGGAACCTACAATGAGCAGTTCTTC | CASSHPTSGGTYNEQFF
TRBJ2-2 | TRBV4-3 | NA | NA | TGCGCCAGCAGCCAAGGAGGAGGGGTCACCGGGGAGCTGTTTTTT | CASSQGGGVTGELFF
TRBJ1-1 | TRBV4-3 | NA | TRBD1 | TGCGCCAGCAGCCAAAGGGGGCAGGCGGCCCCTGAAGCTTTCTTT | CASSQRGQAAPEAFF
TRBJ1-2 | TRBV7-3 | NA | NA | TGTGCCAGCAGCCTTTCGTCACAGGGAAACTATGGCTACACCTTC | CASSLSSQGNYGYTF
TRBJ1-1 | TRBV28 | NA | TRBD1 | TGTGCCAGCAGTTTAGGGACAGGGTGCGTAGCTTTCTTT | CASSLGTGCVAFF
TRBJ2-5 | TRBV9 | NA | TRBD2 | TGTGCCAGCAGCGTAGGGACTAGCGGGACGCAAGAGACCCAGTACTTC | CASSVGTSGTQETQYF
TRBJ2-1 | TRBV9 | NA | NA | NA | CASSVGEGSGPHGGFF
TRBJ2-7 | TRBV5-1 | NA | TRBD2 | TGCGCCAGCAGCTTGACTAGCGGGAGGGTTGACGGTCGGCAGTACTTC | CASSLTSGRVDGRQYF
TRBJ2-3 | TRBV6-4 | NA | TRBD1 | TGTGCCAGGACAGGGGGCACAGATACGCAGTATTTT | CARTGGTDTQYF
TRBJ2-1 | TRBV7-2 | NA | NA | TGTGCCAGCAGCCGCGGGACCGGTTCCTACAATGAGCAGTTCTTC | CASSRGTGSYNEQFF
TRBJ1-2 | TRBV7-9 | NA | TRBD1 | TGTGCCAGCAGCTTAGGAGGGGGCGGTGATGACGGCTACACCTTC | CASSLGGGGDDGYTF
TRBJ1-2 | TRBV6-5 | NA | NA | TGTGCCACCCTCCTTGGGAGAAGTGGCTACACCTTC | CATLLGRSGYTF
TRBJ2-2 | TRBV4-3 | NA | TRBD1 | TGCGCCAGCAGCCAGGACGGGACAGCTAGCGGGGAGCTGTTTTTT | CASSQDGTASGELFF
TRBJ2-7 | TRBV7-9 | NA | TRBD2 | TGTTCCAGCAGCTTGGGGGGACTAGCGGGAGAAAGCTCCTACGAGCAGTACTTC | CSSSLGGLAGESSYEQYF
TRBJ2-2 | TRBV4-3 | NA | NA | TGCGCCAGCAGCCAAGATATAACAGGTTCAAGGTTCGCGAACACCGGGGAGCTGTTTTTT | CASSQDITGSRFANTGELFF
TRBJ2-1 | TRBV4-1 | few | TRBD2 | TGCGCCAGCAGCCAAGATGGGCCGGGAGGGCCGGTGTATGAGCAGTTCTTC | CASSQDGPGGPVYEQFF
TRBJ2-7 | TRBV2 | NA | TRBD2 | TGTGCCAGCAGTCCGCCGGGAGGGCCGTACGAGCAGTACTTC | CASSPPGGPYEQYF
TRBJ2-7 | TRBV11-2 | NA | TRBD2 | TGTGCCAGCAGCTTAGCTAGCGGGATCTCCTACGAGCAGTACTTC | CASSLASGISYEQYF
TRBJ1-1 | TRBV27 | NA | TRBD1 | TGTGCCAGCAGGGGAAGGACAGGGCCCACTGAAGCTTTCTTT | CASRGRTGPTEAFF
TRBJ1-1 | TRBV5-1 | NA | NA | TGCGCCAGCAACTCCAACACTGAAGCTTTCTTT | CASNSNTEAFF
TRBJ1-6 | TRBV7-8 | NA | NA | TGTGCCAGCAGCTTAATTCCCTCAGGGTATAATTCACCCCTCCACTTT | CASSLIPSGYNSPLHF
TRBJ2-1 | TRBV7-2 | once | NA | TGTGCCAGCAGCTTTCCTCTAGGTTCCCACAATGAGCAGTTCTTC | CASSFPLGSHNEQFF
TRBJ2-3 | TRBV7-9 | NA | TRBD1 | TGTGCCAGCCGACAGGGGGCAGATACGCAGTATTTT | CASRQGADTQYF
TRBJ2-7 | TRBV19 | NA | NA | TGTGCCAGTAGTATTGGGTCAGGGTTATCCTACGAGCAGTACTTC | CASSIGSGLSYEQYF
TRBJ2-7 | TRBV7-9 | NA | NA | TGTGCCAGCGAGGGGGACAACGAGCAGTACTTC | CASEGDNEQYF
TRBJ1-1 | TRBV7-8 | NA | TRBD1 | TGTGCCAGCAGCAAAGACAGGGCCACTGAAGCTTTCTTT | CASSKDRATEAFF
TRBJ2-1 | TRBV27 | once | TRBD1 | TGTGCCTGCAGTTTTCCGACAGGGGGCAAGGTGAACAATGAGCAGTTCTTC | CACSFPTGGKVNNEQFF
TRBJ1-5 | TRBV19 | NA | TRBD1 | TGTGCCAGTAGCGCGCGACGACAGGGTCTCAGTCAGCCCCAGCATTTT | CASSARRQGLSQPQHF
TRBJ1-2 | TRBV28 | NA | NA | TGTGCCAGCAGTTCCGGGACACCCTCTGGCTACACCTTC | CASSSGTPSGYTF
TRBJ2-1 | TRBV5-1 | NA | TRBD1 | TGCGCCAGCAGCTTGGGGAGACAGGGATGGGTCGAGTTCTTC | CASSLGRQGWVEFF
TRBJ1-6 | TRBV7-2 | NA | NA | TGTGCCAGCAGCTTAGGCCAACAGGGTTATTCACCCCTCCACTTT | CASSLGQQGYSPLHF
TRBJ2-1 | TRBV7-3 | NA | NA | TGTGCCAGCAGCTCGGACAGTTACAATGAGCAGTTCTTC | CASSSDSYNEQFF
TRBJ1-2 | TRBV7-9 | NA | NA | TGTGCCAGCAGCTTAGTGCGGGGCTACACCTTC | CASSLVRGYTF
TRBJ2-7 | TRBV7-2 | few | TRBD2 | TGTGCCAGCAGCCTGACCGGACTAGCGGGCGAGCAGTACTTC | CASSLTGLAGEQYF
TRBJ1-3 | TRBV7-9 | NA | NA | TGTGCCAGCAGCTCCCCGGCTCCCGGGGGGAATTTCTCTGGAAACACCATATATTTT | CASSSPAPGGNFSGNTIYF
TRBJ1-1 | TRBV5-5 | NA | TRBD1 | TGTGCCAGCAGCCCAGGGGGGACAGTATACACTGAAGCTTTCTTT | CASSPGGTVYTEAFF
TRBJ1-2 | TRBV2 | few | NA | TGTGCCAGCAGTGAAGACCGGAGCTATGGCTACACCTTC | CASSEDRSYGYTF
TRBJ2-7 | TRBV28 | once | NA | TGTGCCAGCAGTATATCACTCACCTACGAGCAGTACTTC | CASSISLTYEQYF
TRBJ1-5 | TRBV19 | NA | NA | TGTGCCAGTAGTATCCGCTACAATCAGCCCCAGCATTTT | CASSIRYNQPQHF
TRBJ2-5 | TRBV5-6 | NA | TRBD1 | TGTGCCAGCAGCCCAACCTGGATTGGACAGGGAAGTGAGACCCAGTACTTC | CASSPTWIGQGSETQYF
TRBJ1-4 | TRBV13 | few | TRBD1 | TGTGCCAGCAGCCGAATTGACAGGGGAGAGATGTATGGTGAAAAACTGTTTTTT | CASSRIDRGEMYGEKLFF
TRBJ1-6 | TRBV2 | NA | NA | TGTGCCAGCAGGGTAGCCCCTAATTCACCCCTCCACTTT | CASRVAPNSPLHF
TRBJ2-2 | TRBV5-1 | NA | TRBD1 | TGCGCCAGCAGCCTGGGAATCCGGGACAGGATCCCCGGGGAGCTGTTTTTT | CASSLGIRDRIPGELFF
TRBJ1-4 | TRBV7-3 | NA | NA | TGTGCCAGCAGCTTAAAGGTGAGGGTACGGCCTAATGAAAAACTGTTTTTT | CASSLKVRVRPNEKLFF
TRBJ2-1 | TRBV11-2 | NA | TRBD2 | TGTGCCAGCAGCTCCATAGCGGGAGTGACCTACAATGAGCAGTTCTTC | CASSSIAGVTYNEQFF
TRBJ1-3 | TRBV27 | NA | NA | TGTGCCAGCAGCCAGGGTGCTGGAAACACCATATATTTT | CASSQGAGNTIYF
TRBJ2-7 | TRBV18 | NA | NA | TGTGCCAGCTCACCAAGGAACGGACTGCCACCCTACGAGCAGTACTTC | CASSPRNGLPPYEQYF
TRBJ1-5 | TRBV19 | once | NA | TGTGCCAGTAGCCTATCTAATCAGCCCCAGCATTTT | CASSLSNQPQHF